This T cell receptor beta chain was sequenced in a study of blood T cell repertoires in COVID-19. Overall study: COVID-19 samples from acute and convalescent phases originated in the United States, Italy and Spain. Nucleic acid was either cDNA or gDNA, and it came from T cells, B-cell-depleted T cells, or PBMCs.

Original processing notes: It was from reference gene primer amplification that nucleated cell counts were estimated. The table came from immunoSEQ multiplex PCR; TCRdb's copy has only in-frame clones and leaves some out. That table is the source of V, J and clone size, and D and trimming were worked out from the DNA. The sample records approximately 100,000 clones, approximately 92% being singletons. The V and J ends lost 0 bases and 8 bases respectively, with 11 bases between them. This CDR3 is 15 amino acids long. Germline V gives CDR1 SGHVS, CDR2 FQNEAQ. This clonotype originated in a middle-aged man with active COVID-19. Sequenced material: peripheral blood. The chain links TRBV7-8 to TRBJ1-6, with a tentative D call TRBD1 (5 bases). The CDR3 here is CASSLAREWYSPLHF. The CDR3 DNA sequence: TGTGCCAGCAGCTTAGCCAGGGAATGGTATTCACCCCTCCACTTT.